This T cell receptor beta chain came from a study of blood T cell repertoires in COVID-19. The overall study: From T cells, B-cell-depleted T cells, or PBMCs came the material, which was cDNA or gDNA.

In the study's own analysis: The authors estimated nucleated cell counts from reference gene primer amplification. Profiled with immunoSEQ multiplex PCR; TCRdb holds only in-frame clones, not every one. That table supplies the V and J calls and clone size; D and trimming were determined from the DNA. The table records 97,000 or so clones, around nine tenths of them present only once. Between the trimmed V and J ends, which lost 11 bases and 5 bases, there was a span of 18 bases. The CDR3 is made up of 14 amino acids. Per germline, CDR1 MNHEY and CDR2 SMNVEV (reference sequence). The TCR sequence derives from a man aged 50-60 years with active or convalescent COVID-19. Sequencing input: peripheral blood. The V call is TRBV27, the J call TRBJ2-2; D is perhaps TRBD2 (6 bases). In nucleotides, the CDR3 is TGTGCCTCCCAACTGAAGGGACTGACCGGGGAGCTGTTTTTT. As protein: CASQLKGLTGELFF.